A single sample gave rise to the 5 T cell receptor beta chains below, sequenced in a study of immune evolution from preneoplasia to lung adenocarcinoma (dated by TCRdb to the early 2020s). The library was generated by the immunoSEQ multiplex PCR assay. The source is immuneACCESS, and TCRdb retained only in-frame sequences with V and J called. Part of the clones is not carried over; for the studies checked, unresolved V genes explain less than half of this, and the remainder is unexplained. Counted in this sample were fewer than 7,500 clones; 81% of them appeared once. The top ten clones comprise 9.5% to 13% of the sample. Source material: FFPE normal lung tissue adjacent to the tumor. The receptors shown here come from a person aged 50-75 years with lung adenocarcinoma.

This clone was counted only a few times. The chain joins TRBV28 to TRBJ1-5; TRBD1 aligns across 7 bases. Germline V CDR1 and CDR2: MDHEN, SYDVKM. Trimming removed 5 bases from V and 3 bases from J; junction bases left unmatched: 10. The CDR3 length is 16 residues. In nucleotides, the CDR3 is TGTGCCAGCAGTATGACAGGGATGAGCAACAATCAGCCCCAGCATTTT. Its protein is CASSMTGMSNNQPQHF.

This sequence joins TRBV9 and TRBJ1-1; D gene uncertain. The CDR3 length is 14 residues. Germline V CDR1 and CDR2: SGDLS, YYNGEE. Trimming took off 4 bases at V and 4 bases at J, with 14 bases between the two ends. This CDR3 reads CASSRASMGTEAFF. The CDR3 region has the DNA TGTGCCAGCAGCAGGGCCTCCATGGGCACTGAAGCTTTCTTT.

CDR3 amino acids: CASSRTENTEAFF. The CDR3 DNA sequence: TGTGCCAGCAGCCGGACAGAGAACACTGAAGCTTTCTTT. The gene calls are TRBV11-2 and TRBJ1-1, with D possibly being TRBD1 (6 bases). V was cut by 5 bases and J by 1 base, with 8 bases left in between. Per the germline V gene, CDR1 is SGHAT and CDR2 is FQNNGV. The CDR3 totals 13 residues.

The chain employs TRBV6-1 and TRBJ2-2; no definite D call. The V gene lost 11 bases and the J gene lost 0 bases, with 13 bases spanning the gap. The CDR3 runs 14 residues. Germline-derived CDR1 and CDR2 are MNHNS and SASEGT. The CDR3 here is CALSRQANTGELFF. The CDR3 DNA is TGTGCCCTTAGTAGGCAGGCGAACACCGGGGAGCTGTTTTTT.

The chain recombines TRBV28 with TRBJ2-7, with TRBD1 identical over 8 bases. The CDR3 sequence is 12 residues long. After removal of 11 bases from V and 4 bases from J, the junction contained 7 bases not matched to a gene. In germline, CDR1 is MDHEN, CDR2 SYDVKM. The CDR3 coding sequence is TGTGCCTCCAGGGGGCGTGGATACGAGCAGTACTTC. Amino acid sequence: CASRGRGYEQYF.